This T cell receptor beta chain was sequenced for a study of OX40 agonist ivuxolimab in advanced cancers. The wider study: Patients in dose escalation had liver, melanoma, kidney or head and neck cancers. Whole-study results and caveats: Fewer expanded clones were found on average in CD4+ than in CD8+ T cells. Dosing at 0.1 to 3.0 mg/kg was accompanied by clonal expansion of CD4+ and CD8+ blood T cells by week 6.

V was cut by 4 bases and J by 5 bases, with 12 bases left in between. Germline loops: CDR1 SQVTM, CDR2 ANQGSEA. This CDR3 has 13 residues. Worth noting for this clone: Its antigen is undetermined.

The assay was immunoSEQ multiplex PCR, and TCRdb's table has in-frame clones only and misses some. The table has fewer than 30,000 clones, 76% seen once. This TCR was recovered from an adult with an advanced solid tumor such as melanoma, head and neck, liver or kidney cancer. The sequencing used CD4+ or CD8+ T cells sorted from blood, collected in a trial of the OX40 agonist ivuxolimab. V and J are TRBV29-1 and TRBJ1-5; D is unclear. CDR3 DNA sequence: TGCAGCGTTGGGTCAGGAATTGATCAGCCCCAGCATTTT. Protein: CSVGSGIDQPQHF.